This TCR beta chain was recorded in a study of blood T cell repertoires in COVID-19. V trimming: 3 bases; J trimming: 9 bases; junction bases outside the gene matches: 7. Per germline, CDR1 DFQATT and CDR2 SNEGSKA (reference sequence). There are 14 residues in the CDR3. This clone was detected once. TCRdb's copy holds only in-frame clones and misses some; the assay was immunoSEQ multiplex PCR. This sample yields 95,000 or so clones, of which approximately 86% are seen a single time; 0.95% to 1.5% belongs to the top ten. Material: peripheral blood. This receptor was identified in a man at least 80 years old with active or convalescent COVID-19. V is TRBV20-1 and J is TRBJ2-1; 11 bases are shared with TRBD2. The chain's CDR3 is CSASLSSGRTEQFF. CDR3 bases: TGCAGTGCTAGTTTATCTAGCGGGAGGACTGAGCAGTTCTTC.